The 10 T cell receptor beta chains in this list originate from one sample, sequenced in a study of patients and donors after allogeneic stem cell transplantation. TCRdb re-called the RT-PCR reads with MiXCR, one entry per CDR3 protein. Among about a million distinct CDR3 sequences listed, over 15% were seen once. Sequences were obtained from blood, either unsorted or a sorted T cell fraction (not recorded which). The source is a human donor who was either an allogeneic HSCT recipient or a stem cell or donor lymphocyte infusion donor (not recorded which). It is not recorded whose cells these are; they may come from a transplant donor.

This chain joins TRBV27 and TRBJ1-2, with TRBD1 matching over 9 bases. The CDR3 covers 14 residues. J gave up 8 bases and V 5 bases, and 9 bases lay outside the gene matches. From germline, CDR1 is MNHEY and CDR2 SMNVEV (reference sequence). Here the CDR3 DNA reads TGTGCCAGCAGTGTGAACCGGGACAGGGAGGGCTACACCTTC. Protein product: CASSVNRDREGYTF.

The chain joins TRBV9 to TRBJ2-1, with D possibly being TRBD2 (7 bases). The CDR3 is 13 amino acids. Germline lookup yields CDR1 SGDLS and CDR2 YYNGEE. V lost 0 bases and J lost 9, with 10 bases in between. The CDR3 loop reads CASSVGGGGEQFF. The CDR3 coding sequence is TGTGCCAGCAGCGTAGGGGGAGGGGGTGAGCAGTTCTTC.

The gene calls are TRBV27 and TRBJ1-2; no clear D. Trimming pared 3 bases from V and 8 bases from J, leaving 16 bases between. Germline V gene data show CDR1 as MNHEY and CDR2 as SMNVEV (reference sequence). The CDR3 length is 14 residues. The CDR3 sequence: CASSLSRGIGGYTF. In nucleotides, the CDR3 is TGTGCCAGCAGTTTGTCCCGAGGGATAGGAGGCTACACCTTC.

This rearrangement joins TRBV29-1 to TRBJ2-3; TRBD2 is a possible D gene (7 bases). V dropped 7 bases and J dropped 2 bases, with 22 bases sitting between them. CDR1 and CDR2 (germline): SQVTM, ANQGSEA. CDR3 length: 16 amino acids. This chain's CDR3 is CSGRGGTQFLTDTQYF. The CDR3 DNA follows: TGCAGCGGGAGGGGGGGGACCCAATTCCTCACAGATACGCAGTATTTT.

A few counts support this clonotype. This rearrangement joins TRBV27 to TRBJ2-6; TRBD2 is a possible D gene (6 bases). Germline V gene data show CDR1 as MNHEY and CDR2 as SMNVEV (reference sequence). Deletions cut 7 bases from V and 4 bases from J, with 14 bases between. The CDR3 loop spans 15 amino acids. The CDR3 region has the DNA TGTGCCAGCAAGGGACTGTCGTCGGGGGCCAACGTCCTGACTTTC. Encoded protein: CASKGLSSGANVLTF.

CDR3 DNA sequence: TGTGCCAGTAGTATAGATTCCGGACAGCCGGAGCTGTTTTTT. It encodes CASSIDSGQPELFF. The chain combines TRBV19 with TRBJ2-2; D possibly corresponds to TRBD1 (6 bases). Germline loops: CDR1 LNHDA, CDR2 SQIVND (reference sequence). The ends were cut back, 0 bases at V and 10 bases at J, with 12 bases in the middle. This CDR3 region has 14 residues.

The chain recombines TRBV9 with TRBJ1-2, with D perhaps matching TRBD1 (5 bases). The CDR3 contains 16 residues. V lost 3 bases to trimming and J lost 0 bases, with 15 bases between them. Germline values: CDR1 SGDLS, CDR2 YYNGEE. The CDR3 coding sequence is TGTGCCAGCAGCGCCCCCCTCAAAGGGGCTAACTATGGCTACACCTTC. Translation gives CASSAPLKGANYGYTF.

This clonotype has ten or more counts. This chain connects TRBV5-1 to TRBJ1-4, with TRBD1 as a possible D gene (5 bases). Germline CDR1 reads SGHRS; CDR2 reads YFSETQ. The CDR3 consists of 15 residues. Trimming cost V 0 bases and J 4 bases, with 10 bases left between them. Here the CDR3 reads CASSLEPGDNEKLFF. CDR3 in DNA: TGCGCCAGCAGCTTGGAGCCGGGGGATAATGAAAAACTGTTTTTT.

The CDR3 here is CASSESIPSGNTIYF. The CDR3, as DNA: TGTGCCAGCAGTGAGTCGATCCCCTCTGGAAACACCATATATTTT. The genes are TRBV6-1 and TRBJ1-3; D is unresolved. CDR1 and CDR2 (germline): MNHNS, SASEGT. The CDR3 loop spans 15 amino acids. The V end lost 3 bases, the J end lost 0 bases, and 9 bases lay between the germline ends.

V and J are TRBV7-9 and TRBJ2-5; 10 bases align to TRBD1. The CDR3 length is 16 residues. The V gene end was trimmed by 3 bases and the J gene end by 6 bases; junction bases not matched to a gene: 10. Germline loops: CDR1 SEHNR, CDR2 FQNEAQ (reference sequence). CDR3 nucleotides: TGTGCCAGCAGCTTCGTCCCACGACAGGGGGCGCAGACCCAGTACTTC. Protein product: CASSFVPRQGAQTQYF.